These 9 T cell receptor beta chains were sequenced from one sample in a study of vaccination and CD4 T cells after COVID-19. Treatment meaning: approximately nine-day PBMC culture with coronavirus spike peptide pools or control peptides (ViraFEST assay). Oncomine TCR Beta short-read sequencing was applied to DNA from cultured CD4+ T cells. MiXCR, applied by TCRdb to the PCR reads, yields one record per CDR3 protein. The sample contains approximately 20,000 distinct CDR3 sequences, about 60% of which appear only once. Their antigen targets remain unknown. Sequencing was carried out using CD4+ T cells from blood, cultured in vitro. These receptors were taken from a human donor who had recovered from COVID-19.

J is TRBJ2-7 and V is TRBV11-3; tentative D call: TRBD2 (5 bases). The V end lost 4 bases, the J end lost 5 bases, and 15 bases lay between the germline ends. Germline CDR1 reads SGHNT; CDR2 reads YENEEA. The CDR3 is 14 residues long. The CDR3 protein is CASSSEGGSHEQYF. CDR3 nucleotide sequence: TGTGCCAGCAGCTCTGAAGGAGGATCCCACGAGCAGTACTTC.

The chain employs TRBV2 and TRBJ1-5; D ambiguous. The germline CDR1 and CDR2 sequences are SNHLY and FYNNEI. Deletions cut 4 bases from V and 4 bases from J, with 8 bases between. The CDR3 is 13 residues long. The CDR3 DNA reads TGTGCCAGCAGTGCGACCACGAATCAGCCCCAGCATTTT. Translation gives CASSATTNQPQHF.

This clonotype occurred a few times. The rearrangement links TRBV7-9 to TRBJ1-2; D possibly corresponds to TRBD1 (5 bases). The V gene lost 5 bases and the J gene lost 4 bases, with 11 bases spanning the gap. Germline V gene data show CDR1 as SEHNR and CDR2 as FQNEAQ (reference sequence). The CDR3 loop spans 13 amino acids. This chain's CDR3 is CASSVTGTYGYTF. The CDR3, as DNA: TGTGCCAGCAGCGTAACCGGGACCTATGGCTACACCTTC.

This clonotype was detected a few times. The rearrangement uses TRBV20-1 and TRBJ2-3; D ambiguous. Trimming removed 3 bases from V and 6 bases from J, with 7 bases in between. The CDR3 contains 11 residues. The V gene's germline CDR1 is DFQATT and CDR2 SNEGSKA (reference sequence). CDR3 DNA sequence: TGCAGTGCTAGCCCGCAGGATACGCAGTATTTT. Encoded protein: CSASPQDTQYF.

There are a few counts of this clonotype. The CDR3 region has the DNA TGTGCCAGCAGCTTACAGAGCTACGAGCAGTACTTC. Its protein is CASSLQSYEQYF. The chain couples TRBV7-2 to TRBJ2-7; D gene uncertain. The V and J ends lost 2 bases and 3 bases respectively, with 5 bases between them. Germline V gene data show CDR1 as SGHTA and CDR2 as FQGNSA. This CDR3 comprises 12 residues.

The chain combines TRBV25-1 with TRBJ1-1; D is possibly TRBD1 (5 bases). Germline CDR1 MGHDK, CDR2 SYGVNS. V gave up 7 bases and J gave up 2 bases, with 29 bases separating them. The CDR3 runs 19 residues. The DNA of the CDR3 is TGTGCCAGCACCCTCCCTTCCCCAAGGGGCCGTTTCCTAAACACTGAAGCTTTCTTT. Its protein product is CASTLPSPRGRFLNTEAFF.

This chain links TRBV20-1 with TRBJ1-2, with unresolved D. CDR1 is DFQATT, CDR2 SNEGSKA, per germline (reference sequence). Trimming left V 5 bases short and J 6 bases short, with 16 bases between. This CDR3 comprises 13 residues. CDR3 residues: CSAPGYISDGYTF. As DNA, the CDR3 is TGCAGTGCTCCCGGATACATTTCAGATGGCTACACCTTC.

The V gene is TRBV7-2, the J gene TRBJ2-1, with D possibly TRBD2 on 5 matching bases. Germline loops: CDR1 SGHTA, CDR2 FQGNSA. The germline V and J ends were trimmed by 7 bases and 0 bases, with 13 bases remaining between them. The CDR3 has 15 residues. The CDR3 protein is CASKVSGSSYNEQFF. The CDR3, as DNA: TGTGCCAGCAAAGTGAGCGGAAGCTCCTACAATGAGCAGTTCTTC.

The chain recombines TRBV11-2 with TRBJ2-1, with D possibly being TRBD2 (6 bases). V lost 4 bases and J 2 bases, leaving 15 bases between the germline ends. CDR1 SGHAT and CDR2 FQNNGV come from the germline V gene. The CDR3 runs 16 residues. The CDR3 here is CASSYNPGGTYNEQFF. The CDR3 DNA reads TGTGCCAGCAGCTATAACCCTGGGGGGACCTACAATGAGCAGTTCTTC.